The clone carrying this TCR beta chain has more than one count but fewer than ten. Its specificity is not known. These data belong to a study of CD8 T cells in ankylosing spondylitis. Overall study findings and caveats: Disease-associated clonotypes exhibited CD8+ identity and were relatively infrequent in peripheral blood. Ankylosing spondylitis blood seemed to carry a telltale TCR beta motif made of under ten highly homologous variants.

This CDR3 comprises 13 residues. Germline V CDR1 and CDR2: MDHEN, SYDVKM. With 7 bases removed from V and 5 bases from J, the gap between germline ends came to 11 bases. Using quantitative 5'-RACE with molecular barcodes, the authors made TCR beta libraries. TCRdb re-called the 5' RACE reads with MiXCR, one entry per CDR3 protein. The table records some 250,000 distinct CDR3 sequences, approximately 12% of them present only once. The sequence was obtained from a male donor with ankylosing spondylitis or in good health (not recorded which). Sequenced input: blood, either unsorted or a sorted T cell fraction (not recorded which). The chain uses TRBV28 and TRBJ2-2, with D possibly being TRBD1 (5 bases). CDR3 residues: CASIQGGTGELFF. CDR3 nucleotide sequence: TGTGCCAGCATTCAGGGCGGAACCGGGGAGCTGTTTTTT. Variable domain in full (rest from reference TRBV28 and TRBJ2-2): DVKVTQSSRYLVKRTGEKVFLECVQDMDHENMFWYRQDPGLGLRLIYFSYDVKMKEKGDIPEGYSVSREKKERFSLILESASTNQTSMYLCASIQGGTGELFFGEGSRLTVL.